Following are 23 T cell receptor beta chains from one sample sequenced in a study of blood T cell repertoires in COVID-19. The assay was immunoSEQ multiplex PCR, and TCRdb's table has in-frame clones only and misses some. The sample has nearly 250,000 clones, 70% to 90% seen once; the top ten hold over 0.85%. Sequencing was performed on PBMCs or T cells enriched from blood (not recorded which). Receptor source: a man aged 45-65 years who had been exposed to COVID-19.

The chain carries TRBV28 and TRBJ2-5; 10 bases map to TRBD2. Germline loops: CDR1 MDHEN, CDR2 SYDVKM. The CDR3 length is 16 residues. J lost 4 bases, V lost 4 bases, and 9 bases had no gene match. CDR3 nucleotide sequence: TGTGCCAGCAGTTACGGCGCCGGGACTAGCGTAGAGACCCAGTACTTC. Encoded protein: CASSYGAGTSVETQYF.

The rearrangement joins TRBV18 to TRBJ2-5, with TRBD2 matching over 13 bases. V shed 0 bases, J shed 4 bases, and the junction held 8 bases outside the gene matches. The CDR3 contains 18 residues. The germline V gene has CDR1 KGHSH and CDR2 LQKENI. CDR3 in amino acids: CASSPPFGTSGIGETQYF. The CDR3 DNA follows: TGTGCCAGCTCACCACCTTTTGGGACTAGCGGGATAGGAGAGACCCAGTACTTC.

The chain combines TRBV4-1 with TRBJ1-3; 7 bases are a match to TRBD1. The CDR3 consists of 20 residues. With V trimmed by 1 base and J by 0 bases, 15 bases remained unmatched. Germline CDR1 reads MGHRA; CDR2 reads YSYEKL. CDR3 sequence reads: CASSQVPGTESFHSGNTIYF. CDR3 nucleotide sequence: TGCGCCAGCAGCCAAGTCCCCGGGACAGAATCATTCCACTCTGGAAACACCATATATTTT.

A few counts support this clone. This chain uses TRBV11-2 with TRBJ1-2, with D tentatively TRBD1 (6 bases). Deletions cut 1 base from V and 5 bases from J, with 14 bases between. The germline gives CDR1 SGHAT, CDR2 FQNNGV. There are 15 residues in the CDR3. CDR3 nucleotides: TGTGCCAGCAGCTTAGTCGTCAGGGGTTCATATGGCTACACCTTC. Translating gives CASSLVVRGSYGYTF.

The chain joins TRBV24-1 to TRBJ2-5, with 9 bases fitting TRBD2. V trimming: 6 bases; J trimming: 5 bases; junction bases outside the gene matches: 3. Germline V gene lookup returns CDR1 KGHDR and CDR2 SFDVKD. The CDR3 length is 13 residues. CDR3 in DNA: TGTGCCACCAGTTTAGCGGGGGTCGAGACCCAGTACTTC. It encodes CATSLAGVETQYF.

In its sample, this clone was seen a few times. The J gene is TRBJ2-7, the V gene TRBV7-9; 7 nucleotides agree with TRBD1. The germline gives CDR1 SEHNR, CDR2 FQNEAQ (reference sequence). V trimming: 5 bases; J trimming: 2 bases; junction bases outside the gene matches: 9. The CDR3 totals 15 residues. The CDR3 sequence is CASSPGQADTYEQYF. CDR3 DNA sequence: TGTGCCAGCAGCCCAGGACAGGCGGATACCTACGAGCAGTACTTC.

This clone was seen once. The rearrangement joins TRBV28 to TRBJ1-4; D gene uncertain. V lost 4 bases, J lost 9 bases, and 15 bases lay in between. CDR3 length equals 14 residues. CDR1 MDHEN and CDR2 SYDVKM come from the germline V gene. CDR3: CASSSERRMKKLFF. In nucleotides, the CDR3 is TGTGCCAGCAGTTCGGAGCGGAGAATGAAAAAACTGTTTTTT.

The rearrangement links TRBV6-5 to TRBJ1-2, with 7 bases aligning to TRBD1. V dropped 8 bases and J dropped 6; count of bases not matched to a gene: 3. The germline V gene encodes CDR1 MNHEY and CDR2 SVGAGI. The CDR3 spans 11 residues. CDR3 coding DNA: TGTGCCAGCCGCGACAGGGATGGCTACACCTTC. The encoded protein is CASRDRDGYTF.

This clone was observed a handful of times. The gene calls are TRBV3-1 (or the pseudogene TRBV3-2) and TRBJ2-7; a weak D match, TRBD1 (5 bases). The CDR3 length is 15 residues. The V end was cut by 2 bases, the J end by 6 bases, with 17 bases between. Germline CDR1 reads LGHDT; CDR2 reads YNNKEL (reference sequence). Written as DNA, the CDR3 is TGTGCCAGCAGCCAACGGGCAGGGAAGGATTTCGAGCAGTACGTC. Residues: CASSQRAGKDFEQYV.

V usage is TRBV10-3 and J usage is TRBJ2-7; 8 bases match TRBD1. V shed 4 bases, J shed 6 bases, and the junction held 8 bases outside the gene matches. The CDR3 length is 14 residues. CDR1 ENHRY and CDR2 SYGVKD come from the germline V gene. The CDR3 region has the DNA TGTGCCATCAGTGGTGTCGGACAGGGACTCGAGCAGTACGTC. Protein product: CAISGVGQGLEQYV.

The chain employs TRBV28 and TRBJ1-4; D might be TRBD1 (5 bases). The CDR3 runs 15 residues. The germline CDR1 and CDR2 sequences are MDHEN and SYDVKM. V lost 4 bases, J lost 3 bases, and 12 bases lay in between. CDR3 residues: CASSYAGGANEKLFF. The CDR3 DNA reads TGTGCCAGCAGTTACGCCGGGGGAGCTAATGAAAAACTGTTTTTT.

The chain joins TRBV28 to TRBJ1-6; no clear D. V lost 1 base and J lost 5, with 9 bases in between. The germline CDR1 and CDR2 sequences are MDHEN and SYDVKM. This CDR3 contains 15 residues. This CDR3 reads CASSLYGLDNSPLHF. For the CDR3, the DNA is TGTGCCAGCAGTTTATATGGCCTCGATAATTCACCCCTCCACTTT. Full variable domain (outside the CDR3, taken from reference TRBV28 and TRBJ1-6): DVKVTQSSRYLVKRTGEKVFLECVQDMDHENMFWYRQDPGLGLRLIYFSYDVKMKEKGDIPEGYSVSREKKERFSLILESASTNQTSMYLCASSLYGLDNSPLHFGNGTRLTVT.

The chain employs TRBV4-2 and TRBJ1-2, with D tentatively TRBD1 (6 bases). Germline CDR1 reads LGHNA; CDR2 reads YNFKEQ. Trimming pared 2 bases from V and 2 bases from J, leaving 9 bases between. The length of the CDR3 is 14 residues. CDR3 amino acids: CASSQRTGNYGYTF. The CDR3 DNA is TGTGCCAGCAGCCAACGCACAGGGAACTATGGCTACACCTTC.

In its sample, this clone was seen once. This chain uses TRBV7-3 with TRBJ2-5; TRBD1 is a possible D gene (5 bases). Germline assignment: CDR1 SGHTA and CDR2 FQGTGA. Trimming cost V 6 bases and J 5 bases, with 13 bases left between them. This CDR3 has 13 amino acids. CDR3 sequence: CASSRGIGETQYF. CDR3 in DNA: TGTGCCAGCAGTAGGGGAATCGGGGAGACCCAGTACTTC.

The chain has TRBV27 and TRBJ2-2; D is uncertain. Germline CDR1 is MNHEY and CDR2 is SMNVEV (reference sequence). The V end was cut by 6 bases, the J end by 6 bases, with 11 bases between. This CDR3 spans 13 amino acids. The CDR3 coding sequence is TGTGCCAGCAGACCGTTATGGCCCGGGGAGCTGTTTTTT. It yields the protein CASRPLWPGELFF.

V gene TRBV7-6 combines with J gene TRBJ2-3; unclear D gene. The V end was cut by 0 bases, the J end by 2 bases, with 15 bases between. The length of the CDR3 is 17 residues. The germline V gene has CDR1 SGHVS and CDR2 FNYEAQ. CDR3: CASSLALVSPVTDTQYF. CDR3 in DNA: TGTGCCAGCAGCTTAGCGCTAGTATCCCCCGTCACAGATACGCAGTATTTT.

V gene TRBV11-3 combines with J gene TRBJ1-6; 11 positions match TRBD1. V gave up 5 bases and J gave up 10 bases; unmatched junction bases: 10. CDR1 SGHNT and CDR2 YENEEA come from the germline V gene. The CDR3 contains 16 residues. Here the CDR3 DNA reads TGTGCCAGCAGCCTCAGTTTCGGGACAGGGGGATCACCCCTCCACTTT. This codes for CASSLSFGTGGSPLHF.

V usage is TRBV7-9 and J usage is TRBJ1-1; D ambiguous. The CDR3 is made up of 17 amino acids. The germline V gene has CDR1 SEHNR and CDR2 FQNEAQ (reference sequence). Trimming shortened V by 3 bases and J by 1 base, and 18 bases separated the two germline ends. CDR3 sequence: CASSLPTRGVRNTEAFF. The CDR3 coding sequence is TGTGCCAGCAGCTTGCCCACACGGGGAGTAAGGAACACTGAAGCTTTCTTT.

The J gene is TRBJ2-3, the V gene TRBV7-3; 8 bases agree with TRBD2. The CDR3 runs to 15 residues. The V segment lost 3 bases and the J segment 5 bases; nucleotides outside the gene matches: 7. Germline CDR1 reads SGHTA; CDR2 reads FQGTGA. The CDR3 DNA reads as TGTGCCAGCAGCTTTACCGGGACTAGAGAAGATACGCAGTATTTT. It is translated as CASSFTGTREDTQYF.

The CDR3 region has the DNA TGTGCCATCAGTGAGGGGGCAGGGATTCAGTACTTC. Translated, it gives CAISEGAGIQYF. The chain links TRBV10-3 to TRBJ2-4; D might be TRBD1 (5 bases). The germline V gene encodes CDR1 ENHRY and CDR2 SYGVKD. V lost 2 bases to trimming and J lost 10 bases, with 9 bases between them. This CDR3 region has 12 residues.

The genes are TRBV12-3 or TRBV12-4 and TRBJ1-1, with TRBD1 as a possible D gene (5 bases). The CDR3 has 13 amino acids. V lost 6 bases to trimming and J lost 1 base, with 9 bases between them. The CDR3 DNA sequence: TGTGCCAGCAGCCAAAGGGGGAACACTGAAGCTTTCTTT. It yields the protein CASSQRGNTEAFF.

In this sample, this clone turned up once. V gene TRBV29-1 combines with J gene TRBJ2-3, with a weak D call TRBD2 (6 bases). Trimming pared 7 bases from V and 0 bases from J, leaving 17 bases between. Germline CDR1 is SQVTM and CDR2 is ANQGSEA. This CDR3 spans 15 amino acids. The CDR3: CSAPVSEGSTDTQYF. CDR3 sequence (DNA): TGCAGCGCCCCTGTCTCGGAGGGGAGCACAGATACGCAGTATTTT.

The chain joins TRBV5-1 to TRBJ2-3, with 9 positions matching TRBD1. J was trimmed by 2 bases and V by 3 bases; bases with no gene match: 7. This CDR3 is built from 16 residues. CDR1 is SGHRS, CDR2 YFSETQ, per germline. The CDR3 loop is CASSSRQGVLTDTQYF. In DNA, the CDR3 is TGCGCCAGCAGCTCCAGACAGGGGGTCCTCACAGATACGCAGTATTTT.